This entry lists 7 T cell receptor beta chains sequenced from one sample in a study of CD8+ T cells in alopecia areata. Noted treatment: oral pan-JAK inhibitor, 5-10 mg twice daily. Extracted RNA was reverse transcribed, and the resulting cDNA served as sequencing template. TCRdb's table, derived via immunoSEQ multiplex PCR, lists solely in-frame clones and lacks some. The sample contains some 200,000 clones, nearly 60% of which appear only once. The sample in question was CD4+ T cells sorted from blood, obtained at week 24, from a patient treated with tofacitinib. These receptors were taken from a human donor with alopecia areata.

This clone was picked up a small number of times. The chain carries TRBV30 and TRBJ2-3; D not certain. Germline V lookup: CDR1 GTSNPN, CDR2 SVGIG (reference sequence). This CDR3 contains 12 residues. V dropped 3 bases and J dropped 7 bases, with 11 bases sitting between them. As DNA, the CDR3 is TGTGCCTGGAGAAAGGGCCCTCATACGCAGTATTTT. Translated, it gives CAWRKGPHTQYF.

V usage is TRBV7-3 and J usage is TRBJ2-3; D remains unclear. The CDR3 has 14 amino acids. The V gene's germline CDR1 is SGHTA and CDR2 FQGTGA. V lost 6 bases and J 1 base, leaving 11 bases between the germline ends. The CDR3 DNA is TGTGCCAGCAGTTCCTCATCCCGCACAGATACGCAGTATTTT. This sequence encodes CASSSSSRTDTQYF.

The count of this clone is one. This chain links TRBV25-1 with TRBJ2-7, with a tentative D call TRBD1 (5 bases). Germline V gene data show CDR1 as MGHDK and CDR2 as SYGVNS. This CDR3 spans 11 amino acids. The V gene lost 4 bases and the J gene lost 7 bases, with 8 bases spanning the gap. The CDR3 DNA reads as TGTGCCAGCAGTGCAGGGCGTGAGCAGTACTTC. Amino acid sequence: CASSAGREQYF.

The sample holds one count of this clone. This chain uses TRBV30 with TRBJ2-1, with D hard to call. CDR1 and CDR2 (germline): GTSNPN, SVGIG (reference sequence). CDR3 size: 13 residues. V was trimmed by 0 bases and J by 9 bases, leaving 12 bases between them. Here the CDR3 reads CAWSVLRLGEQFF. As DNA, the CDR3 is TGTGCCTGGAGTGTACTCAGGTTGGGTGAGCAGTTCTTC.

This clone was seen only once. The chain combines TRBV18 with TRBJ2-5, with D unresolved. V dropped 8 bases and J dropped 3 bases, with 7 bases sitting between them. Germline V gene lookup returns CDR1 KGHSH and CDR2 LQKENI. The CDR3 is made up of 11 amino acids. CDR3 loop: CASASKETQYF. As DNA, the CDR3 is TGTGCCAGCGCCTCGAAAGAGACCCAGTACTTC.

This clone was seen just once. The chain combines TRBV27 with TRBJ1-1; D gene unclear. Trimming stripped 2 bases from V and 3 bases from J, with 10 bases between. Germline-derived CDR1 and CDR2 are MNHEY and SMNVEV (reference sequence). The CDR3 extends over 14 amino acids. The CDR3 DNA follows: TGTGCCAGCAGTTTAGCCAGGTCCTACACTGAAGCTTTCTTT. Residues: CASSLARSYTEAFF.

The CDR3 reads CASSLVAGGLNEQFF. In DNA form, the CDR3 reads TGTGCCAGCAGCTTAGTGGCGGGAGGTCTCAATGAGCAGTTCTTC. This rearrangement joins TRBV7-2 to TRBJ2-1; 8 bases agree with TRBD2. The CDR3 extends over 15 amino acids. Trimming at V came to 1 base and at J to 6 bases, leaving 5 bases not matched to a gene. Germline V lookup: CDR1 SGHTA, CDR2 FQGNSA.